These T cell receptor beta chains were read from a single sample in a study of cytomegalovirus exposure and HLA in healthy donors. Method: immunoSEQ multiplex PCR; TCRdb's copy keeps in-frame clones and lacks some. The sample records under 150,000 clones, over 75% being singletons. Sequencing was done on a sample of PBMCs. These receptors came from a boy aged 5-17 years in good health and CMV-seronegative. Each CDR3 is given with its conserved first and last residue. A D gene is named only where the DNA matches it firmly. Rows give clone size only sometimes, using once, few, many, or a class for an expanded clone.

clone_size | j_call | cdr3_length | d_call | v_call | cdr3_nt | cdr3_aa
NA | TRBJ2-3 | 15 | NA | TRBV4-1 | TGCGCCAGCAGCCACCGGGATCGCGCCACAGATACGCAGTATTTT | CASSHRDRATDTQYF
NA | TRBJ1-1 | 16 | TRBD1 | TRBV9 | TGTGCCAGCAGCGTAGGGGACAGGGGGCGCGGCACTGAAGCTTTCTTT | CASSVGDRGRGTEAFF
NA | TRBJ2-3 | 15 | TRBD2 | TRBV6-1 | TGTGCCAGCAGTGGACTAGCGGGAGGGCCAGATACGCAGTATTTT | CASSGLAGGPDTQYF
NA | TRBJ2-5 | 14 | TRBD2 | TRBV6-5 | TGTGCCAGCAGGGGACTAGCGGGGCAAGAGACCCAGTACTTC | CASRGLAGQETQYF
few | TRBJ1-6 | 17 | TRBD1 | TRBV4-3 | TGCGCCAGCAGCCCTTTTTCCACGGGACAGGGGGATTCACCCCTCCACTTT | CASSPFSTGQGDSPLHF
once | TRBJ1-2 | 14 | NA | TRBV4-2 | TGTGCCAGCAGCCAAGAAACAAGGAGCTATGGCTACACCTTC | CASSQETRSYGYTF
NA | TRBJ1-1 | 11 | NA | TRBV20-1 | TGCAGTGCTTCAAGGGGGACTGAAGCTTTCTTT | CSASRGTEAFF
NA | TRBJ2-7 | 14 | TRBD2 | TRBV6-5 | TGTGCCAGTAGGACCCGCGGGGGGACCTACGAGCAGTACTTC | CASRTRGGTYEQYF
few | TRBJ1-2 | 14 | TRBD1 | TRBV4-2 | TGTGCCAGCAGCCAAGCGGGTCAGGGGGATGGCTACACCTTC | CASSQAGQGDGYTF
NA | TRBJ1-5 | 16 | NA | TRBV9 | TGTGCCAGCAGCGTAAAGCCCAGGGGCTGGAATCAGCCCCAGCATTTT | CASSVKPRGWNQPQHF
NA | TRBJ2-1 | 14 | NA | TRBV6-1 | TGTGCCAGCAGTGGGCTAGCATTGTCCGATGAGCAGTTCTTC | CASSGLALSDEQFF
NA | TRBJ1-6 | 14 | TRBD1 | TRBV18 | TGTGCCAGCTCACCGCTAGACAGGGACTCACCCCTCCACTTT | CASSPLDRDSPLHF
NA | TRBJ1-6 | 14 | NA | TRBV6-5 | TGTGCCAGCACCAAGGGACTTTTTAATTCACCCCTCCACTTT | CASTKGLFNSPLHF